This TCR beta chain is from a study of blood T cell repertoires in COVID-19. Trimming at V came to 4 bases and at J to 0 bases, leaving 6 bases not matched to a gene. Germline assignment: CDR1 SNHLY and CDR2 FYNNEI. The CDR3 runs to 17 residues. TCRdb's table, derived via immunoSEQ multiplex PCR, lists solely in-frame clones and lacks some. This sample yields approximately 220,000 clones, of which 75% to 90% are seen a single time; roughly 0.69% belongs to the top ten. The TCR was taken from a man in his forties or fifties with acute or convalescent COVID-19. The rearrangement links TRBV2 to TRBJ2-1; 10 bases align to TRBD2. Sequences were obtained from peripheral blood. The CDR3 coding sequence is TGTGCCAGCAGTGTACTAGCGGGGTCCAGCTCCTACAATGAGCAGTTCTTC. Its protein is CASSVLAGSSSYNEQFF.